The clone carrying this T cell receptor beta chain was seen once. CDR3 length equals 13 residues. Trimming removed 4 bases from V and 9 bases from J, with 13 bases in between. Germline assignment: CDR1 MNHEY and CDR2 SVGAGI. The data were obtained in a study of blood T cells in healthy people across ages. Combining a sample-barcoded 5' primer with a J-beta primer mix, a second PCR ran for about 6 to 11 cycles. Each sample yielded at least 3 million CDR3-containing paired-end reads. TCRdb recomputed calls from the 5' RACE reads with MiXCR, one row per CDR3 protein. The sample shows 1.5 million to 2 million distinct CDR3 sequences, roughly 27% of them seen only once.

The source of this sequence is a woman in her twenties or thirties in good health. Specimen: blood. This chain joins TRBV6-5 and TRBJ2-1; D is unresolved. The CDR3 bases are TGTGCCAGCAGTTTAACCTGGCGGTGTGAGCAGTTCTTC. Protein product: CASSLTWRCEQFF.